A single TCR beta chain is shown here with its context. Its target is not known. This specimen belongs to a study of response to subunit inactivated influenza vaccine. General study findings and limits: Authors suggested each seasonal flu vaccination may recruit only limited numbers of new T cells.

The CDR3 loop spans 15 amino acids. V was pared by 0 bases and J by 6 bases, with 15 bases between. Germline assignment: CDR1 SGHAT and CDR2 FQNNGV. One entry per CDR3 protein results from TCRdb running MiXCR on the RT-PCR reads. The sample has around 580,000 distinct CDR3 sequences, approximately 14% seen once; the top ten hold roughly 11%. The TCR sequence derives from a man aged 45-60 years who received an inactivated influenza vaccine. This specimen consisted of PBMCs from blood, obtained approximately 12 days after vaccination. The V and J genes are TRBV11-2 and TRBJ2-7; tentatively, D is TRBD2 (5 bases). The CDR3 DNA reads TGTGCCAGCAGCTTAGATGTTCGGGAACGGGTCGAGCAGTACTTC. Translating it yields CASSLDVRERVEQYF.